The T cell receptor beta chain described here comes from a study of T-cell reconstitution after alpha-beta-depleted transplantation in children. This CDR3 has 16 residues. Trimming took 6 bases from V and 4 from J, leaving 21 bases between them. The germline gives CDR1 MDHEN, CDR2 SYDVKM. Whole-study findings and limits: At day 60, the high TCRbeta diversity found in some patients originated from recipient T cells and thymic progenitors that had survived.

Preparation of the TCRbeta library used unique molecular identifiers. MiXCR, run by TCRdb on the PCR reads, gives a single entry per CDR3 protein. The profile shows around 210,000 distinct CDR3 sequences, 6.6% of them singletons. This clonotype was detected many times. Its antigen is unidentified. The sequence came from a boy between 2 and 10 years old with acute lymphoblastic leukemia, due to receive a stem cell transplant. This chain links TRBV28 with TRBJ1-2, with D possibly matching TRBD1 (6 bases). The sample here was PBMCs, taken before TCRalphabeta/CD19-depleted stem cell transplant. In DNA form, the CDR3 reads TGTGCCAGCAGCCAACCCGGGACAATGAAGATCTATGGCTACACCTTC. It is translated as CASSQPGTMKIYGYTF.